Following are 15 T cell receptor beta chains from one sample sequenced in a study of cytomegalovirus exposure and HLA in healthy donors (TCRdb year 2017). The library was built by means of the immunoSEQ multiplex PCR assay. For the multiplex PCR, a mixture combining 60 forward primers for TCR Vbeta segments and 13 reverse primers for TCR Jbeta segments was used. This immuneACCESS table, as held by TCRdb, lists in-frame sequences with V and J called but not all clones. Of the missing ones, under half trace to an unresolved V gene in checked studies; the others have no known cause. Present in this sample are 150,000 to 200,000 clones, about 75% of which were seen just once. The top ten constitute over 2% of the sample. Sequenced sample: PBMCs. The receptors derive from a female donor in good health and CMV-seronegative.

The chain employs TRBV6-5 and TRBJ2-7, with TRBD1 as a possible D gene (5 bases). This CDR3 has 13 amino acids. From germline, CDR1 is MNHEY and CDR2 SVGAGI. The V gene lost 4 bases and the J gene lost 2 bases, with 9 bases spanning the gap. The CDR3 DNA is TGTGCCAGCAGTTTAGACAGAACCTACGAGCAGTACTTC. Translating it yields CASSLDRTYEQYF.

The chain recombines TRBV19 with TRBJ1-1; TRBD1 matches 7 bases. From germline, CDR1 is LNHDA and CDR2 SQIVND (reference sequence). Trimming took 3 bases from V and 5 from J; bases not matched to a gene: 6. The CDR3 loop spans 14 amino acids. The CDR3 bases are TGTGCCAGTAGTATGGACAGGAGCCGTACTGAAGCTTTCTTT. It specifies CASSMDRSRTEAFF.

V and J are TRBV5-1 and TRBJ2-3, with no clear D. V gave up 5 bases and J gave up 0 bases, with 7 bases separating them. CDR1 is SGHRS, CDR2 YFSETQ, per germline. The CDR3 runs 13 residues. The CDR3 bases are TGCGCCAGCAGTCTACCCAGCACAGATACGCAGTATTTT. This encodes CASSLPSTDTQYF.

The chain recombines TRBV15 with TRBJ1-3; D uncertain. CDR3 length equals 14 residues. The germline gives CDR1 LNHNV, CDR2 YYDKDF (reference sequence). Trimming stripped 8 bases from V and 0 bases from J, with 11 bases between. CDR3 in amino acids: CATRDTYSGNTIYF. In DNA, the CDR3 is TGTGCCACCCGTGACACATACTCTGGAAACACCATATATTTT.

The chain combines TRBV13 with TRBJ2-3, with TRBD1 matching over 11 bases. Looked up from germline, CDR1 is PRHDT and CDR2 is FYEKMQ (reference sequence). The CDR3 sequence is 15 residues long. V was clipped by 3 bases and J by 5 bases; unmatched bases: 4. The DNA for the CDR3 is TGTGCCAGCAGCTTCGGGACAGGGGGTTTAGATACGCAGTATTTT. It yields the protein CASSFGTGGLDTQYF.

This clone was counted a few times. The chain carries TRBV6-5 and TRBJ1-1, with a possible D match to TRBD1 (6 bases). This CDR3 is 14 amino acids long. Germline V lookup: CDR1 MNHEY, CDR2 SVGAGI. Trimming stripped 6 bases from V and 5 bases from J, with 16 bases between. Written as DNA, the CDR3 is TGTGCCAGCAGGAGTTCAGGGGTTGCGACTGAAGCTTTCTTT. This gives the protein CASRSSGVATEAFF.

V gene TRBV2 combines with J gene TRBJ1-1; D unclear. This CDR3 has 13 residues. V gave up 5 bases and J gave up 2 bases, with 9 bases separating them. Germline-derived CDR1 and CDR2 are SNHLY and FYNNEI. The CDR3 coding sequence is TGTGCCAGCAGTCCTCCTAGTAACACTGAAGCTTTCTTT. Translation: CASSPPSNTEAFF.

This rearrangement joins TRBV19 to TRBJ1-3; D is unclear. Germline lookup yields CDR1 LNHDA and CDR2 SQIVND (reference sequence). The V gene lost 1 base and the J gene lost 2 bases, with 15 bases spanning the gap. CDR3 size: 17 residues. In DNA, the CDR3 is TGTGCCAGTAGTATAGTGCATTCGGAGGGAGCTGGAAACACCATATATTTT. Translating it yields CASSIVHSEGAGNTIYF.

This rearrangement joins TRBV29-1 to TRBJ2-3; 8 nucleotides line up with TRBD2. The junction had 5 bases not matched to a gene; V was cut back by 4 bases and J by 2 bases. CDR3 length: 14 residues. Germline V lookup: CDR1 SQVTM, CDR2 ANQGSEA. CDR3 protein: CSVGGLEDTDTQYF. As DNA, the CDR3 is TGCAGCGTTGGGGGACTAGAGGACACAGATACGCAGTATTTT.

The CDR3 here is CASSELSRASYNEQFF. For the CDR3, the DNA is TGTGCCAGCAGTGAACTCAGCAGGGCCTCCTACAATGAGCAGTTCTTC. The chain combines TRBV6-1 with TRBJ2-1, with D possibly being TRBD1 (5 bases). The CDR3 contains 16 residues. Germline V gene data show CDR1 as MNHNS and CDR2 as SASEGT. V lost 2 bases and J 0 bases, leaving 11 bases between the germline ends.

This chain joins TRBV5-1 and TRBJ2-7; 9 bases fit TRBD2. Germline-derived CDR1 and CDR2 are SGHRS and YFSETQ. Losses at the gene ends were 3 bases for V and 2 bases for J; bases not matched to a gene: 3. This CDR3 is 14 amino acids long. The CDR3 loop reads CASSWTSAPYEQYF. For the CDR3, the DNA is TGCGCCAGCAGCTGGACTAGCGCGCCCTACGAGCAGTACTTC.

This sequence joins TRBV11-2 and TRBJ2-3; maybe TRBD2 (5 bases). CDR3 length: 14 amino acids. The ends were cut back, 0 bases at V and 7 bases at J, with 11 bases in the middle. Germline lookup yields CDR1 SGHAT and CDR2 FQNNGV. CDR3 region: CASSLERTSNTQYF. The CDR3 DNA sequence: TGTGCCAGCAGCTTAGAAAGGACTTCCAATACGCAGTATTTT.

V and J are TRBV29-1 and TRBJ2-2; 9 bases are shared with TRBD1. In germline, CDR1 is SQVTM, CDR2 ANQGSEA. The V gene end was trimmed by 7 bases and the J gene end by 8 bases; junction bases not matched to a gene: 11. The CDR3 runs 14 residues. The CDR3 DNA reads as TGCAGCGCTAGGACAGGGGAAAGTATGGGGGAGCTGTTTTTT. Its translation: CSARTGESMGELFF.

The chain recombines TRBV11-2 with TRBJ1-6; TRBD1 agrees at 11 bases. Germline V gene lookup returns CDR1 SGHAT and CDR2 FQNNGV. The CDR3 covers 18 residues. Trimming at V came to 4 bases and at J to 6 bases, leaving 11 bases not matched to a gene. DNA for the CDR3: TGTGCCAGCAGCTCCGGGACAGGGGGGGTGAGGATTAATTCACCCCTCCACTTT. As protein: CASSSGTGGVRINSPLHF.

The chain is built from TRBV5-1 and TRBJ2-3; 11 bases align to TRBD2. Germline V gene lookup returns CDR1 SGHRS and CDR2 YFSETQ. The CDR3 loop spans 16 amino acids. V lost 8 bases, J lost 6 bases, and 14 bases stayed unmatched. In DNA form, the CDR3 reads TGCGCCAGTACCGTTCTACTTAGCGGGAGGGCTGATACGCAGTATTTT. It yields the protein CASTVLLSGRADTQYF.